This paragraph covers one T cell receptor beta chain sequence. Sequenced by immunoSEQ multiplex PCR; TCRdb stores in-frame clones only, minus some. The sample shows some 86,000 clones, 70% to 90% of them seen only once. This specimen belongs to a study of OX40 agonist ivuxolimab in advanced cancers. Germline CDR1 is GTSNPN and CDR2 is SVGIG (reference sequence). The V end lost 8 bases, the J end lost 0 bases, and 14 bases lay between the germline ends. This CDR3 spans 14 amino acids. This TCR came from an adult with an advanced solid tumor such as melanoma, head and neck, liver or kidney cancer. The sequences come from CD4+ or CD8+ T cells sorted from blood, collected in a trial of the OX40 agonist ivuxolimab. V and J are TRBV30 and TRBJ2-1, with D maybe TRBD2 (6 bases). The CDR3: CARADYNSYNEQFF. The CDR3 DNA reads TGTGCCCGGGCGGACTACAACTCCTACAATGAGCAGTTCTTC.